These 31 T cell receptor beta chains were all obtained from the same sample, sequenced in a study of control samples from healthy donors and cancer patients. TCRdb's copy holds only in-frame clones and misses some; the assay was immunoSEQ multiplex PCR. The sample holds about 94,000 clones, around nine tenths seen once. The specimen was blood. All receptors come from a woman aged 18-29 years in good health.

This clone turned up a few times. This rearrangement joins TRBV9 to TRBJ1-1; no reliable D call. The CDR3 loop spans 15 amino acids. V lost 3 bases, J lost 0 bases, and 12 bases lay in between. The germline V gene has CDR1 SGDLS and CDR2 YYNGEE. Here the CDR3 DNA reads TGTGCCAGCAGCGAGAGCGTCAGCTTGAACACTGAAGCTTTCTTT. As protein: CASSESVSLNTEAFF.

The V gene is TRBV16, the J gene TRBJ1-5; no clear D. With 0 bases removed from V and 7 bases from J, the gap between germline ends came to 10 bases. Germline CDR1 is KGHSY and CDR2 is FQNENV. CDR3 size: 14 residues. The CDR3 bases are TGTGCCAGCAGCCAATCGGGCAGCCTACAGCCCCAGCATTTT. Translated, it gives CASSQSGSLQPQHF.

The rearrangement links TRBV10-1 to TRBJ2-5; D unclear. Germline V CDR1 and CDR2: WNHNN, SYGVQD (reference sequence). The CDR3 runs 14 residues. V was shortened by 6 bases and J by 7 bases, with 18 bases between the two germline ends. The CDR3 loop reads CASRRFQLIGTQYF. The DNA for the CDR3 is TGCGCCAGCAGAAGATTCCAGCTGATAGGGACCCAGTACTTC.

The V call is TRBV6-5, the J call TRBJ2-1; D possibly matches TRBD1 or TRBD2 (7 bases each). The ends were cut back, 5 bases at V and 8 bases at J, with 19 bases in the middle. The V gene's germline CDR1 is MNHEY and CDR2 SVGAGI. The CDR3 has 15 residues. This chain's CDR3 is CASSQGGAAIYEQFF. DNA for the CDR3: TGTGCCAGCAGTCAGGGGGGGGCCGCAATTTATGAGCAGTTCTTC.

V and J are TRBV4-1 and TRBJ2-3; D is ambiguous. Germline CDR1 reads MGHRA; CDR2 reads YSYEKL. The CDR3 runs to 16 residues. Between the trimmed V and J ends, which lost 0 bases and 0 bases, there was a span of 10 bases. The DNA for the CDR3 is TGCGCCAGCAGCCAAGATATAAGGCCTAGCACAGATACGCAGTATTTT. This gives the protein CASSQDIRPSTDTQYF.

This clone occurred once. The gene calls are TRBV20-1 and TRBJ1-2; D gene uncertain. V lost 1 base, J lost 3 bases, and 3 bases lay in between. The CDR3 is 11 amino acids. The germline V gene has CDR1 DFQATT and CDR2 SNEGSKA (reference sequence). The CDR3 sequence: CSARVDYGYTF. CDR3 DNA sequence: TGCAGTGCTAGAGTGGACTATGGCTACACCTTC.

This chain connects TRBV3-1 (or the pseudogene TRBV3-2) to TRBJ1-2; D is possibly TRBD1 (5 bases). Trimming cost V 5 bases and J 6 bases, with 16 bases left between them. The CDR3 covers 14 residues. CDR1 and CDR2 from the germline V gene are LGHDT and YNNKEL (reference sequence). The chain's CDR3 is CASSLLFRDHGYTF. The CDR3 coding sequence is TGTGCCAGCAGCTTACTCTTCCGGGACCATGGCTACACCTTC.

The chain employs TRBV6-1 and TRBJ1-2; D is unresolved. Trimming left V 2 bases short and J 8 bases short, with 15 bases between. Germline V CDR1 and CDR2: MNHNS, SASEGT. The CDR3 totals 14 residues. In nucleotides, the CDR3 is TGTGCCAGCAGTGAAAGCACATTAATGGGGGGCTACACCTTC. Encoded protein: CASSESTLMGGYTF.

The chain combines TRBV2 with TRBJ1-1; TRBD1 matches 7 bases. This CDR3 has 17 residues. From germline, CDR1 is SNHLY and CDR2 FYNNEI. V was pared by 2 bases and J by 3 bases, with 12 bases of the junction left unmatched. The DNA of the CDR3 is TGTGCCAGCAGTGAACCGCCGACAGGGTTTGGGTACACTGAAGCTTTCTTT. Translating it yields CASSEPPTGFGYTEAFF.

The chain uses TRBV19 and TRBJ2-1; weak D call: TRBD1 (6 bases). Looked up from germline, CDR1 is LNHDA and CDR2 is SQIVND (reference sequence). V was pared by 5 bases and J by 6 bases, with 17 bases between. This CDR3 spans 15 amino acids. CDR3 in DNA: TGTGCCAGTAGTGTAGGGACATCAGAAACCAATGAGCAGTTCTTC. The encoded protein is CASSVGTSETNEQFF.

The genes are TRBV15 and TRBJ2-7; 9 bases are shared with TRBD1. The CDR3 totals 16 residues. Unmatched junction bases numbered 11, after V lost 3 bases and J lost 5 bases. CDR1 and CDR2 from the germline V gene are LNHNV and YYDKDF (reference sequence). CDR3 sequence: CATSSGLGGQGHEQYF. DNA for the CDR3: TGTGCCACCAGCAGTGGATTAGGGGGACAGGGCCACGAGCAGTACTTC.

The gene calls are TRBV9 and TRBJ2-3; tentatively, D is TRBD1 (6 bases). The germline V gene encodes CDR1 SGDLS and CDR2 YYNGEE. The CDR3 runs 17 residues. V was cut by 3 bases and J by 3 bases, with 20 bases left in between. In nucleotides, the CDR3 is TGTGCCAGCAGCGGGGGGACAATCGCTAGAACAACAGATACGCAGTATTTT. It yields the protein CASSGGTIARTTDTQYF.

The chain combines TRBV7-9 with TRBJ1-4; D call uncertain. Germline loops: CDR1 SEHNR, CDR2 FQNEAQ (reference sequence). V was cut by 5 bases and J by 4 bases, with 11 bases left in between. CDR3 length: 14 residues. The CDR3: CASSPNGRNEKLFF. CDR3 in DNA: TGTGCCAGCAGCCCGAATGGCCGTAATGAAAAACTGTTTTTT.

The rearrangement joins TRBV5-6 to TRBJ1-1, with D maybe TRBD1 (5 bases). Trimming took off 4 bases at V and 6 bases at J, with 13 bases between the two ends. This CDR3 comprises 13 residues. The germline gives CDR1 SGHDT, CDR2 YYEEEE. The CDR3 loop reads CASSLRWGAEAFF. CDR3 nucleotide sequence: TGTGCCAGCAGCCTCCGGTGGGGCGCTGAAGCTTTCTTT.

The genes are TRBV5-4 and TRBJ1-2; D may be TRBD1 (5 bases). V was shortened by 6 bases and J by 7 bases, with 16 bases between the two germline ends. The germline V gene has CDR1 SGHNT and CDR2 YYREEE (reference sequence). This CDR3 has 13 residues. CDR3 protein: CASTSGREVGYTF. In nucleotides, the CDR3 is TGTGCCAGCACCTCGGGCAGGGAGGTTGGCTACACCTTC.

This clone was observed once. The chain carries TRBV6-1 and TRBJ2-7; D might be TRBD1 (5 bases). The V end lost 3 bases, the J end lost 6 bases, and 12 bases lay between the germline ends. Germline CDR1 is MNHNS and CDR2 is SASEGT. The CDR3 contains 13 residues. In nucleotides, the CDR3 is TGTGCCAGCAGTGACATCAGGGTGCGCGAGCAGTACTTC. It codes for CASSDIRVREQYF.

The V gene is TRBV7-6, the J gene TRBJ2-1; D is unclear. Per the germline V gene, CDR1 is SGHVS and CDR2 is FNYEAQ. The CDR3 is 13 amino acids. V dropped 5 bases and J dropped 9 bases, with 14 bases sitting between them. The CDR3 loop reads CASSHLETFEQFF. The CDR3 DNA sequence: TGTGCCAGCAGCCATTTAGAGACGTTTGAGCAGTTCTTC.

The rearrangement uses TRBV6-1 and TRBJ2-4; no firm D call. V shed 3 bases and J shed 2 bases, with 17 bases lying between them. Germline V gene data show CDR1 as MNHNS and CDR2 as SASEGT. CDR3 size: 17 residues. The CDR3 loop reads CASSDSLQFRTKNIQYF. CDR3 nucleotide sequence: TGTGCCAGCAGTGATTCGCTGCAGTTTCGAACCAAAAACATTCAGTACTTC.

CDR3 coding DNA: TGTGCCAGCAGCAAGGGACTAGCGGGGGCCTACGAGCAGTACTTC. It codes for CASSKGLAGAYEQYF. J is TRBJ2-7 and V is TRBV9, with 14 bases matching TRBD2. The germline V gene encodes CDR1 SGDLS and CDR2 YYNGEE. There are 15 residues in the CDR3. With 4 bases clipped from V and 2 bases from J, the junction kept 2 bases outside the gene matches.

CDR3 residues: CASSSTPTVTNTEAFF. For the CDR3, the DNA is TGTGCCAGCAGTTCCACCCCCACGGTTACGAACACTGAAGCTTTCTTT. The rearrangement uses TRBV27 and TRBJ1-1; D remains ambiguous. CDR3 length equals 16 residues. The germline V and J ends were trimmed by 4 bases and 1 base, with 16 bases remaining between them. The germline gives CDR1 MNHEY, CDR2 SMNVEV (reference sequence).

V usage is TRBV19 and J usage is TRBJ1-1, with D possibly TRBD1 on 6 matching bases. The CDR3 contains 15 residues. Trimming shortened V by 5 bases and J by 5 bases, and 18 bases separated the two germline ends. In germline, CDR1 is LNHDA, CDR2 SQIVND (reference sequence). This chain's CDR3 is CASSGRRGARTEAFF. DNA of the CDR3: TGTGCCAGTAGTGGCCGTCGGGGGGCAAGAACTGAAGCTTTCTTT. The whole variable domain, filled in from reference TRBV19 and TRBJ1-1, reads DGGITQSPKYLFRKEGQNVTLSCEQNLNHDAMYWYRQDPGQGLRLIYYSQIVNDFQKGDIAEGYSVSREKKESFPLTVTSAQKNPTAFYLCASSGRRGARTEAFFGQGTRLTVV.

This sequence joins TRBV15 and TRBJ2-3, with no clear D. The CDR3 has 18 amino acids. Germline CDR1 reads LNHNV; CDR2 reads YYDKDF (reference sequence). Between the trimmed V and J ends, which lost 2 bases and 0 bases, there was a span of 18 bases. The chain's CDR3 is CATSRPGDPRTSTDTQYF. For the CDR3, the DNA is TGTGCCACCAGCAGACCCGGAGACCCCCGGACGAGCACAGATACGCAGTATTTT.

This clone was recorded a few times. The CDR3 here is CSVPWGRRAFF. The CDR3 region has the DNA TGCAGCGTCCCATGGGGGCGGAGAGCTTTCTTT. This rearrangement joins TRBV29-1 to TRBJ1-1; perhaps TRBD1 as D (6 bases). The V end was cut by 6 bases, the J end by 10 bases, with 15 bases between. Looked up from germline, CDR1 is SQVTM and CDR2 is ANQGSEA. This CDR3 comprises 11 residues.

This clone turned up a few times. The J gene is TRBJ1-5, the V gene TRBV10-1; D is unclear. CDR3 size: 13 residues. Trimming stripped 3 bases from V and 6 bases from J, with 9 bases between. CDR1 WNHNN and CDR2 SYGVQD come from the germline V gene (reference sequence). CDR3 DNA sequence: TGCGCCAGCAGTGATGGAGGGAGTCAGCCCCAGCATTTT. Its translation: CASSDGGSQPQHF.

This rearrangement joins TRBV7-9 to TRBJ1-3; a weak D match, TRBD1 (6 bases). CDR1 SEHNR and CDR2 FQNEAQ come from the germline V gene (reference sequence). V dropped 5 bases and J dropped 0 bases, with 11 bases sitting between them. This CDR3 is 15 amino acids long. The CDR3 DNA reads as TGTGCCAGCAGCGGCAGGGGTTACTCTGGAAACACCATATATTTT. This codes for CASSGRGYSGNTIYF.

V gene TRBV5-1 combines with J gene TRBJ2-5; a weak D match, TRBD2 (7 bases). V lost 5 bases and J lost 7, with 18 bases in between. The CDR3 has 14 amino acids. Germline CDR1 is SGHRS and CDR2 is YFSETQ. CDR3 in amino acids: CASSLDLGGPTQYF. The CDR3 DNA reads TGCGCCAGCAGTCTGGATTTGGGGGGGCCGACCCAGTACTTC.

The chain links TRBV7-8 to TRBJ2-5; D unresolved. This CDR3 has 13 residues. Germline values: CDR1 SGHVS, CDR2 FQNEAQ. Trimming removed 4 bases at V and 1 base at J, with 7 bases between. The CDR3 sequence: CASSSSTQETQYF. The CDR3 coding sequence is TGTGCCAGCAGCTCGTCAACCCAAGAGACCCAGTACTTC.

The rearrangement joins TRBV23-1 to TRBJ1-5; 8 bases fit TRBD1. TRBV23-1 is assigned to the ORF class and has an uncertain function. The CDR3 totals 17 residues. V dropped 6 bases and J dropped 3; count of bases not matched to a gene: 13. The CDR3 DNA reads TGCGCCAGCAGACACGACCGACAGGGGATTGACAATCAGCCCCAGCATTTT. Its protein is CASRHDRQGIDNQPQHF.

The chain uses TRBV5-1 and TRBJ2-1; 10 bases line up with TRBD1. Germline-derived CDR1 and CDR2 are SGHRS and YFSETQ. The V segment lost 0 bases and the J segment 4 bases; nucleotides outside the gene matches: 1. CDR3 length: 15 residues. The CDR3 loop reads CASSLGTGGYNEQFF. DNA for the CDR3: TGCGCCAGCAGCTTGGGGACAGGGGGATACAATGAGCAGTTCTTC.

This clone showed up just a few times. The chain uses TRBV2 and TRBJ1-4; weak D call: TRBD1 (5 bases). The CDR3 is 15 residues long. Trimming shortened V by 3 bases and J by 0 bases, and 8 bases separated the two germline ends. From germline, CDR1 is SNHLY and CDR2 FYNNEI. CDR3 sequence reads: CASSDQGSTNEKLFF. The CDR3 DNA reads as TGTGCCAGCAGTGATCAGGGTTCAACTAATGAAAAACTGTTTTTT.

The CDR3 DNA reads TGCGCCAGCAGCTTGGTTCCTAGCGGGGGGAGCTACAATGAGCAGTTCTTC. It specifies CASSLVPSGGSYNEQFF. The V gene is TRBV5-1, the J gene TRBJ2-1, with 11 bases identical to TRBD2. Germline V lookup: CDR1 SGHRS, CDR2 YFSETQ. This CDR3 is built from 17 residues. J gave up 3 bases and V 0 bases, and 5 bases lay outside the gene matches.